This section outlines one T cell receptor beta chain sequence together with its context. There are 12 residues in the CDR3. Trimming pared 6 bases from V and 5 bases from J, leaving 10 bases between. Germline V gives CDR1 MNHNY, CDR2 SVGAGI (reference sequence). The data derive from a study of blood T cell repertoires in COVID-19. As for the study in general: Sites across the United States, Italy and Spain contributed samples from acute and convalescent COVID-19. PBMCs, B-cell-depleted T cells, or T cells were the source of the cDNA or gDNA that made up the material.

Original methodology: For nucleated cells, counts were estimated from reference gene primer amplification. Data came from immunoSEQ multiplex PCR; TCRdb stores just in-frame clones and leaves some out. The D gene and trimming were derived from the DNA, and the V and J assignments and clone size from that table. The table lists 200,000 to 250,000 clones, roughly 82% of them singletons. This chain joins TRBV6-6 and TRBJ1-1, with TRBD1 as a possible D gene (5 bases). The source material was peripheral blood. This clonotype originated in a woman over 75 with active or convalescent COVID-19. Here the CDR3 DNA reads TGTGCCAGCAGCCCCGGGGGGACTGAAGCTTTCTTT. Protein product: CASSPGGTEAFF.